Listed below are T cell receptor beta chains from one sample, sequenced in a study of blood T cell repertoires in COVID-19. Sequencing used immunoSEQ multiplex PCR; TCRdb keeps in-frame clones, though not all of them. The sample lists about 250,000 clones; 75% to 85% were seen once. The sample taken for sequencing was peripheral blood. These TCRs come from a woman between 70 and 85 years old with acute or convalescent COVID-19. Each CDR3 is given with its conserved first and last residue. D genes are given only for firm matches. Part of the rows lack a size; the others show once, few, many or a class for expanded clones.

TRBV6-5,TRBJ2-1,-,once,TGTGCCAGCAGTTACTCGAAAGGGGTTGGTGAGCAGTTCTTC,CASSYSKGVGEQFF
TRBV15,TRBJ1-6,-,few,TGTGCCACCAGCACCGAGAGAAACTATAATTCACCCCTCCACTTT,CATSTERNYNSPLHF
TRBV21-1,TRBJ1-1,-,-,TGTGCCAGAGTACGGGGGAGCACTGAAGCTTTCTTT,CARVRGSTEAFF
TRBV5-5,TRBJ2-5,TRBD1,-,TGTGCCAGCAGCTGGGCGACAGGGGGAGAGACCCAGTACTTC,CASSWATGGETQYF
TRBV11-2,TRBJ1-6,-,-,TGTGCCAGCAGTTTAGACACTCGGAATTCACCCCTCCACTTT,CASSLDTRNSPLHF
TRBV7-9,TRBJ1-2,TRBD1,-,TGTGCCAGCAGCCCAATAGAACAGGGGGCTGGCTACACCTTC,CASSPIEQGAGYTF
TRBV6-5,TRBJ1-6,-,-,TGTGCCAGCAGTTACTCAATGGGCCCTAATTCACCCCTCCACTTT,CASSYSMGPNSPLHF
TRBV19,TRBJ1-5,-,-,TGTGCCAGTAGTGGTCGACAGCCGAATCAGCCCCAGCATTTT,CASSGRQPNQPQHF
TRBV4-2,TRBJ2-7,TRBD2,-,TGTGCCAGCAGCCAAGATTTTAGCGGGCTCTCCTACGAGCAGTACTTC,CASSQDFSGLSYEQYF
TRBV10-3,TRBJ1-2,TRBD1,-,TGTGCCTCACTAGGGGGGACAGGGAAGAACTATGGCTACACCTTC,CASLGGTGKNYGYTF
TRBV18,TRBJ2-3,TRBD1,-,TGTGCCAGCTCACCTAGACAGGGTATAGATACGCAGTATTTT,CASSPRQGIDTQYF
TRBV5-6,TRBJ1-6,-,-,TGTGCCAGCACCTTCGGTCGTGGGTCAGGGCGATCACCCCTCCACTTT,CASTFGRGSGRSPLHF
TRBV28,TRBJ1-5,-,-,TGTGCCAGCATGTCACAATATAGCAATCAGCCCCAGCATTTT,CASMSQYSNQPQHF
TRBV20-1,TRBJ1-5,TRBD1,-,TGCAGTGCTAGTCGGACAGGGGACCAGCCCCAGCATTTT,CSASRTGDQPQHF
TRBV4-1,TRBJ1-5,-,-,TGCGCCAGCAGCCAACCCAGGTATCAGCCCCAGCATTTT,CASSQPRYQPQHF
TRBV6-5,TRBJ2-7,TRBD1,-,TGTGCCAGCAGCGAGGACAGGGGATCTTACGAGCAGTACTTC,CASSEDRGSYEQYF
TRBV18,TRBJ2-1,TRBD2,-,TGTGCCAGCTTCTCGGGAGGGAGCTCCTACAATGAGCAGTTCTTC,CASFSGGSSYNEQFF
TRBV7-2,TRBJ1-4,-,-,TGTGCCAGCAGCGAACGGACACAAACTAATGAAAAACTGTTTTTT,CASSERTQTNEKLFF
TRBV5-1,TRBJ2-1,TRBD1,-,TGCGCCACGGGACAGGGGATCAATGAGCAGTTCTTC,CATGQGINEQFF
TRBV6-5,TRBJ1-1,-,-,TGTGCCAGCAGTCATCGCGGGACGCAGAACACTGAAGCTTTCTTT,CASSHRGTQNTEAFF
TRBV6-1,TRBJ2-7,TRBD1,few,TGTGCCAGCAGTGAAGCGGGACAGGGATTCTCCTACGAGCAGTACTTC,CASSEAGQGFSYEQYF
TRBV28,TRBJ2-5,TRBD2,-,TGTGCCAGCAGTTTAACTAGCGGGGTAAAGACCCAGTACTTC,CASSLTSGVKTQYF
TRBV6-5,TRBJ2-7,-,-,TGTGCCAGCAGCCTAACAGGGAACTACGAGCAGTACTTC,CASSLTGNYEQYF
TRBV25-1,TRBJ2-2,TRBD1,-,TGTGCCAGCCGTCCAACCCGACAGGGGCGGACCGGGGAGCTGTTTTTT,CASRPTRQGRTGELFF
TRBV12-3/TRBV12-4,TRBJ1-1,-,-,TGTGCCAGCAGGACAGGCTACACTGAAGCTTTCTTT,CASRTGYTEAFF
TRBV24-1,TRBJ1-5,TRBD1,-,TGTGCCACCAGTGATGGGACAGGGGGACGCAATCAGCCCCAGCATTTT,CATSDGTGGRNQPQHF
TRBV29-1,TRBJ2-7,TRBD2,-,TGCAGCGTTTCTTCGGGGGGGCCCTACGAGCAGTACTTC,CSVSSGGPYEQYF